This is a list of T cell receptor beta chains from one sample in a study of sequential checkpoint blockade in melanoma. Here immunoSEQ multiplex PCR was the method, and the copy in TCRdb shows in-frame clones only, minus some. The sample has about 5,100 clones; 20% are singletons. The sequenced sample was tumor tissue (inferred from file names), obtained from a patient given nivolumab and ipilimumab in sequence. The receptors were sampled from a human donor with melanoma. Each CDR3 is given with its conserved first and last residue. The D gene is left open where the match is weak. A clone size is listed for some rows: how often the clone was seen (once, few, many), or a class if it is expanded.

TRBJ2-7,TRBD2,medium-sized,TRBV9,TGTGCCAGCAGCGTTGGACTAGCGGGGACTTACGAGCAGTACTTC,CASSVGLAGTYEQYF
TRBJ2-7,NA,few,TRBV9,TGTGCCAGCAGCGAACCGGGGCCCTCGGGCTACGAGCAGTACTTC,CASSEPGPSGYEQYF
TRBJ2-7,NA,few,TRBV6-8,TGTGCCAGCAGCCCCTCCCGCCCTGATCGACGGGGGTTTGTGTACGAGCAGTACTTC,CASSPSRPDRRGFVYEQYF
TRBJ1-2,TRBD1,large,TRBV9,TGTGCCAGCAGAGGGACAGGGTCCTATGGCTACACCTTC,CASRGTGSYGYTF
TRBJ2-3,TRBD2,NA,TRBV14,TGTGCCAGCAGCCGTTACGGGGGGTACACAGATACGCAGTATTTT,CASSRYGGYTDTQYF
TRBJ2-1,TRBD1,NA,TRBV6-8,TGTGCCAGCAGTGTCACAGGGGGGAAGCAGTTCTTC,CASSVTGGKQFF
TRBJ1-6,TRBD1,NA,TRBV14,TGTGCCAGCAGCCAATTGGGCGGCAGGGGGGCACCCCTCCACTTT,CASSQLGGRGAPLHF
TRBJ2-7,NA,NA,TRBV4-1,TGCGCCAGCAGCCATGGTGGGGGAGGAAAATACGAGCAGTACTTC,CASSHGGGGKYEQYF
TRBJ2-2,NA,few,TRBV19,TGTGCCAGTAGTATCCGGTTCGACACGCGGGTCACCGGGGAGCTGTTTTTT,CASSIRFDTRVTGELFF
TRBJ2-2,NA,few,TRBV12-5,TGTGCCAGCACGTACTTGGAGGGGGAGCTGTTTTTT,CASTYLEGELFF
TRBJ1-1,NA,few,TRBV9,TGTGCCAGCAGCGTAGGACGTACTGAAGCTTTCTTT,CASSVGRTEAFF
TRBJ2-7,TRBD1,many,TRBV9,TGTGCCAGCAGTAGAGGGGACAGGGCTTACGAGCAGTACTTC,CASSRGDRAYEQYF
TRBJ1-1,NA,few,TRBV28,TGTGCCAGCAGGTATAACTTGAACACTGAAGCTTTCTTT,CASRYNLNTEAFF
TRBJ1-1,NA,NA,TRBV12-5,TGTGCCAGCAATAGGGGGACTGAAGCTTTCTTT,CASNRGTEAFF
TRBJ2-3,TRBD2,NA,TRBV11-3,TGTGCCAGCAGCCCCACTAGCGGGGGGGTGGGCACAGATACGCAGTATTTT,CASSPTSGGVGTDTQYF
TRBJ1-5,NA,medium-sized,TRBV11-3,TGTGCCAGCAGCCAAGGTGGGGGGGCTTTGCAGCCCCAGCATTTT,CASSQGGGALQPQHF
TRBJ2-1,NA,few,TRBV7-2,TGTGCCAGCAGCTTACTAAGATACAATGAGCAGTTCTTC,CASSLLRYNEQFF